The 20 T cell receptor beta chains below all came from one sample that was sequenced in a study of T cells in women clearing cervical HPV infection. The method was immunoSEQ multiplex PCR; TCRdb's version includes in-frame clones alone and lacks a portion of them. Recorded for this sample: 20,000 to 25,000 clones. Sequencing was performed on blood buffy coat. These receptors all stem from a woman aged 18 to 69 with a cervical HPV16 infection that either progressed to CIN3+ or cleared (not recorded which).

CDR3 region: CSARTSGDYNEQFF. Partial CDR3 DNA: TGCAGTGCGCGGACTAGCGGAGACTACAATGAG. The gene calls are TRBV20-1 and TRBJ2-1, with TRBD2 matching 10 bases. The CDR3 end falls 3 residues outside the read, so it is completed with the germline J gene. Germline CDR1 reads DFQATT; CDR2 reads SNEGSKA (reference sequence). Unmatched junction bases numbered 5, after V lost 6 bases and J lost 3 bases. This CDR3 comprises 14 residues.

On this clone itself: The CDR3 end lies 3 residues beyond the end of the read and is filled in from the germline J gene. The chain carries TRBV28 and TRBJ1-3; D remains ambiguous. The CDR3 has 14 amino acids. Looked up from germline, CDR1 is MDHEN and CDR2 is SYDVKM. V was pared by 1 base and J by 0 bases, with 4 bases between. CDR3 loop: CASSLSYSGNTIYF. The covered CDR3 bases are TGTGCCAGCAGTTTATCCTACTCTGGAAACACC.

With respect to this clone: The read gets to within 3 residues of the CDR3 end, and the germline J gene fills in the rest. The chain employs TRBV5-1 and TRBJ2-3; 12 nucleotides agree with TRBD2. V gave up 3 bases and J gave up 2 bases; unmatched junction bases: 7. The CDR3 runs 17 residues. Per germline, CDR1 SGHRS and CDR2 YFSETQ. The part of the CDR3 DNA that was read is TGCGCCAGCAGCTACGGACGGACTAGCGGGGACACAGATACG. Its protein is CASSYGRTSGDTDT. The whole CDR3 protein reads CASSYGRTSGDTDTQYF.

On this clone itself: Read data end 3 residues before the CDR3 end; the end is taken from the germline J gene. The rearrangement uses TRBV18 and TRBJ2-7; possibly TRBD1 for D (5 bases). The germline V gene has CDR1 KGHSH and CDR2 LQKENI. This CDR3 region has 14 residues. Trimming took off 2 bases at V and 3 bases at J, with 11 bases between the two ends. The CDR3 sequence is CASSPIPDSYEQYF. The CDR3 DNA, read in part, is TGTGCCAGCTCACCAATCCCCGACAGCTACGAG.

With regard to this clone: The read falls 3 residues short of the CDR3 end, and the missing part is taken from the germline J gene. The chain combines TRBV5-1 with TRBJ1-4, with 10 nucleotides matching TRBD1. The CDR3 length is 15 residues. CDR1 is SGHRS, CDR2 YFSETQ, per germline. J lost 10 bases, V lost 3 bases, and 9 bases had no gene match. The sequenced part of the CDR3 DNA is TGCGCCAGCAGCTCGTGGACAGGGGGACGTGCAAAA. This translates into CASSSWTGGRAK. The whole CDR3 region reads CASSSWTGGRAKLFF. Drawing the rest from reference TRBV5-1 and TRBJ1-4, the complete variable domain is KAGVTQTPRYLIKTRGQQVTLSCSPISGHRSVSWYQQTPGQGLQFLFEYFSETQRNKGNFPGRFSGRQFSNSRSEMNVSTLELGDSALYLCASSSWTGGRAKLFFGSGTQLSVL.

Concerning this clone itself: Coverage ceases 3 residues before the CDR3 finishes, and the germline J gene fills in the end. The V call is TRBV4-2, the J call TRBJ2-7; the match to TRBD2 covers 8 bases. The junction had 6 bases not matched to a gene; V was cut back by 4 bases and J by 1 base. CDR3 length: 15 amino acids. CDR1 is LGHNA and CDR2 is YNFKEQ in the germline V gene. The CDR3 reads CASSRATSGSYEQYF. CDR3 bases read: TGTGCCAGCAGCCGCGCAACTAGCGGTTCCTACGAG.

About this clone itself: The read terminates 3 residues before the CDR3 end, so the remaining end is supplied by the germline J gene. The chain combines TRBV18 with TRBJ1-3; perhaps TRBD1 as D (5 bases). V lost 6 bases, J lost 4 bases, and 16 bases lay in between. CDR1 and CDR2 (germline): KGHSH, LQKENI. CDR3 length: 15 amino acids. The CDR3 bases that were read are TGTGCCAGCTCCCCCACTACAGGCGGAGGAAACACC. It specifies CASSPTTGGGNT. The complete CDR3 protein is CASSPTTGGGNTIYF.

A word on this clone: The read stops 3 residues short of the end of the CDR3; the missing end is completed from the germline J gene. The chain carries TRBV5-8 and TRBJ2-3, with TRBD1 as a possible D gene (5 bases). Trimming removed 0 bases from V and 2 bases from J, with 10 bases in between. From germline, CDR1 is SGHTS and CDR2 YDEGEE. The CDR3 totals 15 residues. The CDR3 loop is CASSLGQGDTDTQYF. Partial CDR3 DNA: TGTGCCAGCAGCTTGGGGCAGGGCGACACAGATACG.

With regard to this clone: The CDR3 end falls 3 residues outside the read, so it is completed with the germline J gene. The chain combines TRBV5-1 with TRBJ1-4; possible D gene TRBD1, 5 bases. This CDR3 is built from 15 residues. Trimming took 0 bases from V and 3 from J, leaving 9 bases between them. Germline V gene lookup returns CDR1 SGHRS and CDR2 YFSETQ. The CDR3 sequence: CASSLAGGANEKLFF. CDR3 DNA (partial): TGCGCCAGCAGCTTGGCCGGGGGGGCTAATGAAAAA.

Concerning this clone: The sequenced fragment ends 3 residues before the CDR3 boundary, so the rest is inferred from the germline J gene. The chain combines TRBV4-1 with TRBJ1-2; D is perhaps TRBD1 (5 bases). The CDR3 extends over 15 amino acids. Germline CDR1 is MGHRA and CDR2 is YSYEKL. Trimming removed 0 bases from V and 4 bases from J, with 12 bases in between. Partial CDR3 DNA: TGCGCCAGCAGCCAAGATCGATGGGGCTTCTATGGC. It is translated as CASSQDRWGFYG. The entire CDR3 protein is CASSQDRWGFYGYTF.

Of note for this clone: The CDR3 end falls 3 residues outside the read, so it is completed with the germline J gene. This sequence joins TRBV7-2 and TRBJ1-4; possibly TRBD1 for D (6 bases). CDR3 length: 15 residues. The germline V and J ends were trimmed by 4 bases and 3 bases, with 12 bases remaining between them. CDR1 is SGHTA, CDR2 FQGNSA, per germline. The CDR3 DNA, read in part, is TGTGCCAGCAGCTCGCAGGGGCGGGCTAATGAAAAA. This sequence encodes CASSSQGRANEK. The whole CDR3 is CASSSQGRANEKLFF.

Comments on this clone: Other DNA sequences in the same sample also yield this CDR3. The CDR3 sequence is CASSDRGYEQYF. Partial CDR3 DNA: TGTGCCAGCAGTGACAGGGGTTACGAG. The chain uses TRBV6-1 and TRBJ2-7, with a weak D call TRBD1 (6 bases). The sequenced fragment ends 3 residues before the CDR3 boundary, so the rest is inferred from the germline J gene. The CDR3 covers 12 residues. Germline CDR1 is MNHNS and CDR2 is SASEGT. The ends were cut back, 3 bases at V and 4 bases at J, with 7 bases in the middle.

The sequenced CDR3 bases are TGTGCCAGCAGCTTAGGCGACAGATGGTCACCC. Translation: CASSLGDRWSP. The entire CDR3 sequence reads CASSLGDRWSPLHF. The V gene is TRBV7-9, the J gene TRBJ1-6; tentative D call: TRBD1 (5 bases). The read stops 3 residues short of the end of the CDR3; the missing end is completed from the germline J gene. Between the trimmed V and J ends, which lost 1 base and 10 bases, there was a span of 11 bases. This CDR3 has 14 residues. Germline CDR1 and CDR2: SEHNR and FQNEAQ (reference sequence).

Points on this clone: The CDR3 is cut off 3 residues early in the read; its end comes from the germline J gene. The chain uses TRBV2 and TRBJ2-5; 10 bases line up with TRBD1. Looked up from germline, CDR1 is SNHLY and CDR2 is FYNNEI. There are 13 residues in the CDR3. V lost 8 bases, J lost 6 bases, and 6 bases stayed unmatched. Incomplete CDR3 DNA: TGTGCCAGCGGGGGACAGGGGATAAAGACC. It encodes CASGGQGIKT. The CDR3 reads in full as CASGGQGIKTQYF.

A remark on this clone: Mismatch with germline at one junction end may stem from a read error. The read halts 3 residues ahead of the CDR3 end, with the missing end drawn from the germline J gene. The rearrangement links TRBV4-2 to TRBJ2-7; the D gene is possibly TRBD2 (5 bases). Germline loops: CDR1 LGHNA, CDR2 YNFKEQ. The CDR3 is made up of 15 amino acids. CDR3 amino acids: CASSQDLDYNYEQYF. The covered CDR3 bases are TGCGCCAGCAGCCAAGATCTCGACTACAACTACGAG.

For this clone: The read gets to within 3 residues of the CDR3 end, and the germline J gene fills in the rest. The V call is TRBV5-1, the J call TRBJ2-2; no firm D call. Germline CDR1 is SGHRS and CDR2 is YFSETQ. Trimming removed 2 bases from V and 1 base from J, with 6 bases in between. This CDR3 has 14 amino acids. The CDR3 protein is CASSLGKNTGELFF. The covered CDR3 bases are TGCGCCAGCAGCTTAGGCAAGAACACCGGGGAG.

Comments on this clone: The CDR3 goes on 3 residues after the read ends, and that part is filled in from the germline J gene. The chain couples TRBV7-2 to TRBJ2-7; TRBD2 might be the D (6 bases). The germline V and J ends were trimmed by 5 bases and 6 bases, with 14 bases remaining between them. This CDR3 comprises 13 residues. From germline, CDR1 is SGHTA and CDR2 FQGNSA. This chain's CDR3 is CASSHGGQIEQYF. The DNA read from the CDR3 is TGTGCCAGCAGCCACGGGGGTCAAATCGAG.

A remark on this clone: The DNA ends 3 residues before the CDR3 does, and the rest of the CDR3 is filled in from the germline J gene. The chain joins TRBV19 to TRBJ2-1; maybe TRBD2 (6 bases). The CDR3 covers 16 residues. V shed 3 bases and J shed 2 bases, with 14 bases lying between them. The germline V gene encodes CDR1 LNHDA and CDR2 SQIVND (reference sequence). The part of the CDR3 DNA that was read is TGTGCCAGTAGTATCGATCTAGCGCTAACCTACAATGAG. Protein product: CASSIDLALTYNE. The whole CDR3 is CASSIDLALTYNEQFF. The variable domain in full, completed from reference TRBV19 and TRBJ2-1, reads DGGITQSPKYLFRKEGQNVTLSCEQNLNHDAMYWYRQDPGQGLRLIYYSQIVNDFQKGDIAEGYSVSREKKESFPLTVTSAQKNPTAFYLCASSIDLALTYNEQFFGPGTRLTVL.

To note about this clone: The read gets to within 3 residues of the CDR3 end, and the germline J gene fills in the rest. This rearrangement joins TRBV7-9 to TRBJ2-7; no definite D call. The CDR3 is 12 amino acids. V lost 5 bases to trimming and J lost 5 bases, with 10 bases between them. CDR1 is SEHNR and CDR2 is FQNEAQ in the germline V gene (reference sequence). Incomplete CDR3 DNA: TGTGCCAGCAGCCAACGTTACAACGAG. Protein product: CASSQRYNE. The whole CDR3 sequence reads CASSQRYNEQYF.

As concerns this clone: The read ends 3 residues early relative to the CDR3; the germline J gene fills the gap. The V gene is TRBV5-1, the J gene TRBJ2-7; TRBD2 matches at 7 bases. The CDR3 is 15 residues long. The ends lost 4 bases at V and 2 bases at J; junction bases unmatched: 9. Germline CDR1 and CDR2: SGHRS and YFSETQ. The part of the CDR3 DNA that was read is TGCGCCAGCAGCCCCAGGGCGGGGGATGCCTACGAG. Protein product: CASSPRAGDAYE. The whole CDR3 is CASSPRAGDAYEQYF.